This passage covers 3 T cell receptor beta chains from one sample sequenced in a study of shared clonotypes between healthy human individuals. Sequencing was performed with immunoSEQ multiplex PCR; in TCRdb, only in-frame clones are kept and a portion is missing. Seen here are about 1.4 million clones, roughly 96% observed once, and the top ten hold 1.2%. The sequenced sample was naive CD4+ T cells sorted from blood. The subset was: CD45RA+ positively selected. Receptors originate from a man aged 25 to 40 in good health.

The rearrangement joins TRBV21-1 to TRBJ2-6; TRBD2 was called by the table and not checked on the DNA. TRBV21-1 is a recognized pseudogene. The CDR3 has 15 amino acids. The CDR3 DNA reads TGTGCCAGCAGCACCTCCTTCTCTGGGGCCAACGTCCTGACTTTC. Protein sequence: CASSTSFSGANVLTF.

The V gene is TRBV11-2, the J gene TRBJ2-5; maybe TRBD2 (5 bases). CDR3 size: 12 residues. V was trimmed by 5 bases and J by 7 bases, leaving 11 bases between them. Germline loops: CDR1 SGHAT, CDR2 FQNNGV. The CDR3 region is CASSLSRGTQYF. Here the CDR3 DNA reads TGTGCCAGCAGCCTATCTCGGGGGACCCAGTACTTC.

This chain links TRBV6-9 with TRBJ2-7; 13 bases line up with TRBD2. The length of the CDR3 is 16 residues. Germline V gene sequence: CDR1 MNHGY, CDR2 SVAAGI. V lost 7 bases to trimming and J lost 0 bases; unmatched junction nucleotides: 6. CDR3 in DNA: TGTGCCAGCAAACTAGCGGGAGGGCCGAGCTCCTACGAGCAGTACTTC. Encoded protein: CASKLAGGPSSYEQYF.